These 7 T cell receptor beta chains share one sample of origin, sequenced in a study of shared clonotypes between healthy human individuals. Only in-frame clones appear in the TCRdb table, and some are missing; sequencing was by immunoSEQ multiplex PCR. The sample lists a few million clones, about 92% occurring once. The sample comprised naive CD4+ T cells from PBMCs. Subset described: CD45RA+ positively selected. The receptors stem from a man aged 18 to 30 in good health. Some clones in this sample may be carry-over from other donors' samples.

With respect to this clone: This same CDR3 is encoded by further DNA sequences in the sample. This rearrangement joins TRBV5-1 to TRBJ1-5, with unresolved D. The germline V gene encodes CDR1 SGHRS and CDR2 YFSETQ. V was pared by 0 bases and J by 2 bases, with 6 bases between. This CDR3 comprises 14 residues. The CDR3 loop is CASSLVGGNQPQHF. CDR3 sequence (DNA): TGCGCCAGCAGCTTGGTAGGCGGCAATCAGCCCCAGCATTTT.

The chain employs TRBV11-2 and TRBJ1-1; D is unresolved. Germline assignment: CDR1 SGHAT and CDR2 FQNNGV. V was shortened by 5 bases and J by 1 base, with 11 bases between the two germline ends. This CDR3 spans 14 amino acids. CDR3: CASSLIHQNTEAFF. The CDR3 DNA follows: TGTGCCAGCAGCCTCATACACCAGAACACTGAAGCTTTCTTT.

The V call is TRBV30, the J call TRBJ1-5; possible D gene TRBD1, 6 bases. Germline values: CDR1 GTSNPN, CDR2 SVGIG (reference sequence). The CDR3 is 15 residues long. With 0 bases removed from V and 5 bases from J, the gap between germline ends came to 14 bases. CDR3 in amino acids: CAWSVGVAGDQPQHF. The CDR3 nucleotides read TGTGCCTGGAGTGTAGGGGTGGCAGGGGATCAGCCCCAGCATTTT.

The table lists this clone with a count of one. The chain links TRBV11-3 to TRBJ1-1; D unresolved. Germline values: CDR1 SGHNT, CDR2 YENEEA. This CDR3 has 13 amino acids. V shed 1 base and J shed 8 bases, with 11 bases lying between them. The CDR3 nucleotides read TGTGCCAGCAGCTTAGGGACTGACCGCGAAGCTTTCTTT. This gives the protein CASSLGTDREAFF.

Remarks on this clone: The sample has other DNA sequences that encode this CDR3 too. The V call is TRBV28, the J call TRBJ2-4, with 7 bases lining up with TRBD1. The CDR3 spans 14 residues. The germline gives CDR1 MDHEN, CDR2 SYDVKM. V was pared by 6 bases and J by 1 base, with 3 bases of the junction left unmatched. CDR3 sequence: CASSLQGAKNIQYF. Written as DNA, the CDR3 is TGTGCCAGCAGCCTACAGGGGGCCAAAAACATTCAGTACTTC.

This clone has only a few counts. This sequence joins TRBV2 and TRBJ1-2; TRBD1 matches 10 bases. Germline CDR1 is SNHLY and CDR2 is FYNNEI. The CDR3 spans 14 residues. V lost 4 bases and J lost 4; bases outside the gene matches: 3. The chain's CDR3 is CASSGQGASYGYTF. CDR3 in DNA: TGTGCCAGCAGTGGACAGGGGGCGAGCTATGGCTACACCTTC.

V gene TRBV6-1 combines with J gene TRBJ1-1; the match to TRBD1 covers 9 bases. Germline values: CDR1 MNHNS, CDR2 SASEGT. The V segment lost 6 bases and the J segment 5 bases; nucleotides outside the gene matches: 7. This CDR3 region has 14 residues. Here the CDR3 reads CASRLGQGGTEAFF. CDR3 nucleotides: TGTGCCAGCAGGTTGGGACAGGGTGGGACTGAAGCTTTCTTT.